This TCR beta chain is from a study of early T cells in non-severe SARS-CoV-2 infection. Study background: Sequenced bulk RNA came from whole blood that was unsorted, and chains were unpaired.

This clonotype has a count of ten or more. The antigen is undetermined. Researchers attached unique molecular identifiers to individual cDNA molecules. A single record per CDR3 protein comes from TCRdb applying MiXCR to the 5' RACE reads. The data contain under 75,000 distinct CDR3 sequences, about 13% of them singletons. Trimming at V came to 6 bases and at J to 4 bases, leaving 9 bases not matched to a gene. Germline V gives CDR1 SNHLY, CDR2 FYNNEI. The CDR3 loop spans 15 amino acids. Findings of the study overall: The VDJdb matching leaned toward anti-spike CD8 responses and overlooked private and CD4 specificities.

The rearrangement joins TRBV2 to TRBJ1-5, with 7 bases aligning to TRBD1. The sample consisted of whole blood. The source is an adult who was a healthcare worker with PCR-confirmed SARS-CoV-2 infection or an uninfected control (not recorded which). This CDR3 reads CASRPTGYGNQPQHF. CDR3 coding DNA: TGTGCCAGCAGACCGACAGGGTACGGAAATCAGCCCCAGCATTTT.